What follows are 3 T cell receptor beta chains derived from one specimen sequenced in a study of T cell responses to AZD1222 COVID-19 vaccine. Sequencing used immunoSEQ multiplex PCR; TCRdb keeps in-frame clones, though not all of them. Counted here are approximately 110,000 clones, more than 75% occurring once; the ten biggest clones make up 0.95% to 1.5%. The sample was peripheral blood, taken on day 0 of AZD1222 vaccination. Source of these receptors: an adult in good health.

The rearrangement joins TRBV24-1 to TRBJ1-2; 9 bases map to TRBD1. From germline, CDR1 is KGHDR and CDR2 SFDVKD. Germline trimming cut 3 bases from V and 7 bases from J; bases unmatched to any gene: 2. There are 13 residues in the CDR3. The CDR3 is CATSDRTGAGYTF. The CDR3 bases are TGTGCCACCAGTGATCGGACAGGGGCTGGCTACACCTTC.

The rearrangement joins TRBV19 to TRBJ1-6; a weak D match, TRBD1 (6 bases). Germline V gene sequence: CDR1 LNHDA, CDR2 SQIVND (reference sequence). The CDR3 contains 13 residues. The V gene lost 7 bases and the J gene lost 4 bases, with 8 bases spanning the gap. The CDR3 loop reads CASTTGYNSPLHF. The CDR3 coding sequence is TGTGCCAGTACCACAGGGTATAATTCACCCCTCCACTTT.

V gene TRBV7-7 combines with J gene TRBJ2-2; 7 bases map to TRBD1. CDR3 length: 17 residues. The junction had 12 bases not matched to a gene; V was cut back by 2 bases and J by 6 bases. In germline, CDR1 is SSHAT, CDR2 FNYEAQ (reference sequence). CDR3 in DNA: TGTGCCAGCAGCTTATTCCCGAGGGGGCGGATGGCCGGGGAGCTGTTTTTT. This encodes CASSLFPRGRMAGELFF.